This passage covers 27 T cell receptor beta chains from one sample sequenced in a study of T-cell memory formation after mild COVID-19. From the 5' RACE reads, TCRdb called clonotypes with MiXCR, one entry per CDR3 protein. The data show a few hundred thousand distinct CDR3 sequences, approximately 19% seen once. The sequenced sample consisted of PBMCs or a T cell subset sorted from them (not recorded which). The receptors here all came from a man between 18 and 35 years old who had mild COVID-19 (a few samples of this study predate the infection). Cell type and time point are not known.

The rearrangement joins TRBV6-6 to TRBJ2-5; D call uncertain. The CDR3 loop spans 12 amino acids. The germline CDR1 and CDR2 sequences are MNHNY and SVGAGI (reference sequence). The V gene lost 6 bases and the J gene lost 4 bases, with 9 bases spanning the gap. CDR3 protein: CASSLQTETQYF. The CDR3 DNA follows: TGTGCCAGCAGCCTCCAAACAGAGACCCAGTACTTC.

V usage is TRBV9 and J usage is TRBJ2-3; possible D gene TRBD2, 7 bases. This CDR3 has 15 amino acids. The V gene lost 4 bases and the J gene lost 0 bases, with 12 bases spanning the gap. Germline CDR1 is SGDLS and CDR2 is YYNGEE. CDR3 in DNA: TGTGCCAGCAGCCCCCGGGGGGCCAGCACAGATACGCAGTATTTT. Translation: CASSPRGASTDTQYF.

This clonotype was recorded a few times. V usage is TRBV6-2 or TRBV6-3 and J usage is TRBJ2-5, with 7 bases lining up with TRBD2. The germline gives CDR1 MNHEY, CDR2 SVGEGT. The CDR3 covers 15 residues. V lost 6 bases to trimming and J lost 5 bases; unmatched junction nucleotides: 12. This chain's CDR3 is CASSSARGVLETQYF. The CDR3 coding sequence is TGTGCCAGCAGCTCGGCCCGGGGGGTTTTGGAGACCCAGTACTTC.

A few counts support this clonotype. The J gene is TRBJ2-3, the V gene TRBV5-1; 7 nucleotides align to TRBD1. Germline V gene sequence: CDR1 SGHRS, CDR2 YFSETQ. With V trimmed by 4 bases and J by 5 bases, 7 bases remained unmatched. The CDR3 is 14 residues long. CDR3 protein: CASSPGTDGDTQYF. CDR3 DNA sequence: TGCGCCAGCAGCCCCGGGACAGACGGAGATACGCAGTATTTT.

This clonotype was picked up many times. The chain links TRBV7-2 to TRBJ2-2; 11 bases map to TRBD2. The germline V gene has CDR1 SGHTA and CDR2 FQGNSA. The CDR3 has 18 residues. V lost 5 bases and J lost 7; bases outside the gene matches: 15. DNA for the CDR3: TGTGCCAGCAGCCCCAGGCCGACTAGCGGGGCTTGGGGCGGGGAGCTGTTTTTT. Its protein product is CASSPRPTSGAWGGELFF.

In this sample, this clonotype turned up a few times. The chain combines TRBV7-9 with TRBJ1-6; no clear D gene. The germline CDR1 and CDR2 sequences are SEHNR and FQNEAQ (reference sequence). Trimming stripped 4 bases from V and 2 bases from J, with 12 bases between. The CDR3 consists of 16 residues. The CDR3 DNA follows: TGTGCCAGCAGCTCGGCGGGAGCCGCCTATAATTCACCCCTCCACTTT. Protein product: CASSSAGAAYNSPLHF.

A word on this clonotype: At one end, the junction sequence differs from germline, possibly due to a read error. V usage is TRBV18 and J usage is TRBJ2-7; no firm D call. The CDR3 covers 13 residues. Looked up from germline, CDR1 is KGHSH and CDR2 is LQKENI. The CDR3 region is CASSPQGSSEQYF. CDR3 sequence (DNA): TGTGCCAGCTCACCACAGGGCTCCTCCGAGCAGTACTTC.

This clonotype was seen once. The chain carries TRBV9 and TRBJ2-5; 11 bases are shared with TRBD2. J lost 5 bases, V lost 0 bases, and 12 bases had no gene match. CDR3 size: 18 residues. Looked up from germline, CDR1 is SGDLS and CDR2 is YYNGEE. CDR3 residues: CASSVAGRASGGWETQYF. CDR3 in DNA: TGTGCCAGCAGCGTAGCCGGTCGGGCTAGCGGGGGGTGGGAGACCCAGTACTTC.

This clonotype has a handful of counts. The chain links TRBV12-3 or TRBV12-4 to TRBJ2-2, with D uncertain. The CDR3 loop spans 14 amino acids. V was trimmed by 1 base and J by 6 bases, leaving 9 bases between them. In DNA, the CDR3 is TGTGCCAGCAGTTTAGAGGATGGCCCCGGGGAGCTGTTTTTT. Residues: CASSLEDGPGELFF.

The chain is built from TRBV3-2 and TRBJ2-1. TRBV3-2 is given as a pseudogene. This CDR3 has 13 amino acids. The chain's CDR3 is CASSQDYGDEQFF. CDR3 nucleotide sequence: TGTGCCAGCAGCCAAGATTATGGGGATGAGCAGTTCTTC.

The table lists this clonotype with a few counts. The CDR3, as DNA: TGTGCCAGCACTCAGACAGGGTTGGGTGAGCAGTACGTC. It specifies CASTQTGLGEQYV. The chain joins TRBV28 to TRBJ2-7; 7 bases align to TRBD1. V shed 7 bases and J 7 bases; nucleotides not matched to a gene: 10. Germline-derived CDR1 and CDR2 are MDHEN and SYDVKM. This CDR3 has 13 residues.

The rearrangement links TRBV2 to TRBJ1-1; D uncertain. The germline CDR1 and CDR2 sequences are SNHLY and FYNNEI. CDR3 size: 13 residues. Trimming took 8 bases from V and 8 from J, leaving 18 bases between them. CDR3 in DNA: TGTGCCAGCTCCTGGGTCTGGGGAGGGGAAGCTTTCTTT. Translated, it gives CASSWVWGGEAFF.

This chain joins TRBV5-1 and TRBJ2-3, with 9 bases aligning to TRBD2. V shed 4 bases and J 1 base; nucleotides not matched to a gene: 4. The CDR3 has 15 residues. CDR1 is SGHRS, CDR2 YFSETQ, per germline. CDR3 sequence: CASSKVAGGTDTQYF. The CDR3 DNA reads as TGCGCCAGCAGCAAAGTAGCGGGGGGCACAGATACGCAGTATTTT.

In its sample, this clonotype was seen a few times. This chain joins TRBV15 and TRBJ1-2; D not resolved. There are 14 residues in the CDR3. Trimming removed 0 bases from V and 4 bases from J, with 9 bases in between. Germline-derived CDR1 and CDR2 are LNHNV and YYDKDF (reference sequence). The CDR3 reads CATSREAGAYGYTF. Written as DNA, the CDR3 is TGTGCCACCAGCAGAGAGGCCGGCGCCTATGGCTACACCTTC.

This clonotype was detected a few times. This rearrangement joins TRBV20-1 to TRBJ2-1; TRBD2 matches 8 bases. Germline lookup yields CDR1 DFQATT and CDR2 SNEGSKA (reference sequence). Unmatched junction bases numbered 13, after V lost 5 bases and J lost 7 bases. CDR3 size: 15 residues. The CDR3 nucleotides read TGCAGTGCTCCCCTCCCCCGGACTAGCTGGAATGAGCAGTTCTTC. Protein product: CSAPLPRTSWNEQFF.

This clonotype was detected once. One base away lies a much larger clone, so this may be a sequencing read error. The missing conserved phenylalanine or tryptophan at the end of this CDR3 makes a read error likely. This chain's CDR3 is CASSLEQGAGYGYTL. The CDR3 nucleotides are TGCGCCAGCAGCTTGGAACAGGGGGCCGGTTATGGCTACACCTTA. V and J are TRBV5-1 and TRBJ1-2; TRBD1 aligns across 9 bases. This CDR3 spans 15 amino acids. Looked up from germline, CDR1 is SGHRS and CDR2 is YFSETQ. With V trimmed by 0 bases and J by 5 bases, 5 bases remained unmatched.

This clonotype was picked up a small number of times. This sequence joins TRBV7-9 and TRBJ2-5, with TRBD1 as a possible D gene (6 bases). Germline values: CDR1 SEHNR, CDR2 FQNEAQ (reference sequence). The length of the CDR3 is 14 residues. Trimming removed 10 bases at V and 3 bases at J, with 18 bases between. The CDR3 DNA reads TGTGCCATCGCGCCCCCCCGGGACAAAGAGACCCAGTACTTC. This codes for CAIAPPRDKETQYF.

This clonotype was counted a few times. CDR3 in DNA: TGTGCCAGCAGCTTAAGGGGGACAGGGGTAGGAGAGACCCAGTACTTC. It specifies CASSLRGTGVGETQYF. J is TRBJ2-5 and V is TRBV7-6; TRBD1 aligns across 10 bases. The CDR3 loop spans 16 amino acids. Trimming at V came to 2 bases and at J to 4 bases, leaving 7 bases not matched to a gene. The germline gives CDR1 SGHVS, CDR2 FNYEAQ.

A remark on this clonotype: A single base separates this from a much larger clone, so it may be a read error. The chain carries TRBV20-1 and TRBJ2-6, with D possibly being TRBD1 or TRBD2 (5 bases each). The CDR3 loop spans 15 amino acids. In germline, CDR1 is DFQATT, CDR2 SNEGSKA (reference sequence). Written as DNA, the CDR3 is TGCAGTGCTAGAAGGGGAGCCTCTTGGGCCAACGTCCTGACTTTC. This codes for CSARRGASWANVLTF.

This clonotype was detected only a few times. The CDR3 region has the DNA TGCAGTGCTAGCAGAGGGGGAAACTACGAGCAGTACTTC. It is translated as CSASRGGNYEQYF. The chain recombines TRBV20-1 with TRBJ2-7, with D maybe TRBD1 (6 bases). Trimming shortened V by 3 bases and J by 3 bases, and 12 bases separated the two germline ends. CDR1 and CDR2 (germline): DFQATT, SNEGSKA (reference sequence). This CDR3 is 13 amino acids long.

This chain connects TRBV5-1 to TRBJ2-3, with TRBD2 as a possible D gene (6 bases). CDR1 SGHRS and CDR2 YFSETQ come from the germline V gene. The CDR3 contains 13 residues. The V end lost 5 bases, the J end lost 14 bases, and 21 bases lay between the germline ends. For the CDR3, the DNA is TGCGCCAGCAGAACGGACCCGGGAGCCTCAGGGTATTTT. This sequence encodes CASRTDPGASGYF.

This clonotype appeared a few times. The chain combines TRBV9 with TRBJ1-5; D remains ambiguous. The CDR3 is made up of 14 amino acids. Trimming pared 0 bases from V and 7 bases from J, leaving 11 bases between. The V gene's germline CDR1 is SGDLS and CDR2 YYNGEE. Here the CDR3 DNA reads TGTGCCAGCAGCGTAGCTGAGGGCGGCCAGCCCCAGCATTTT. Translated: CASSVAEGGQPQHF.

This chain connects TRBV4-3 to TRBJ1-1; D is unresolved. This CDR3 has 12 amino acids. The V end was cut by 1 base, the J end by 12 bases, with 12 bases between. The V gene's germline CDR1 is LGHNA and CDR2 YSLEER. CDR3: CASSQGAGDSFF. For the CDR3, the DNA is TGCGCCAGCAGCCAAGGAGCGGGAGACTCTTTCTTT.

The chain is built from TRBV7-2 and TRBJ2-3; 7 nucleotides agree with TRBD2. The V segment lost 5 bases and the J segment 7 bases; nucleotides outside the gene matches: 9. CDR1 and CDR2 (germline): SGHTA, FQGNSA. The CDR3 has 14 residues. As DNA, the CDR3 is TGTGCCAGCAGCCCATCGGGGGGAGGATATACGCAGTATTTT. This sequence encodes CASSPSGGGYTQYF.

This clonotype turned up a few times. The chain couples TRBV3-1 to TRBJ1-1, with D maybe TRBD1 (5 bases). This CDR3 has 12 residues. V lost 4 bases, J lost 6 bases, and 9 bases lay in between. CDR1 LGHDT and CDR2 YNNKEL come from the germline V gene (reference sequence). In DNA form, the CDR3 reads TGTGCCAGCAGCCCGAGGGGATCTGAAGCTTTCTTT. Encoded protein: CASSPRGSEAFF.

The V call is TRBV4-1, the J call TRBJ2-3, with 8 nucleotides matching TRBD2. The V gene's germline CDR1 is MGHRA and CDR2 YSYEKL. The V and J ends lost 0 bases and 1 base, in that order; junction bases with no gene match: 3. This CDR3 has 16 amino acids. CDR3 region: CASSQDTGGGTDTQYF. The CDR3 DNA reads as TGCGCCAGCAGCCAAGATACCGGGGGGGGCACAGATACGCAGTATTTT.

The V call is TRBV15, the J call TRBJ2-5; 8 bases line up with TRBD2. The CDR3 sequence is 14 residues long. The ends lost 0 bases at V and 5 bases at J; junction bases unmatched: 2. Germline V gives CDR1 LNHNV, CDR2 YYDKDF (reference sequence). The CDR3 DNA reads TGTGCCACCAGCAGAGAGTCGGGGGGGGAGACCCAGTACTTC. This sequence encodes CATSRESGGETQYF. The full variable domain, completed using reference TRBV15 and TRBJ2-5, is DAMVIQNPRYQVTQFGKPVTLSCSQTLNHNVMYWYQQKSSQAPKLLFHYYDKDFNNEADTPDNFQSRRPNTSFCFLDIRSPGLGDTAMYLCATSRESGGETQYFGPGTRLLVL.